This TCR beta chain is drawn from a study of human T cells and chemical hapten exposure (dated by TCRdb to the early 2020s). For the wider study: For sensitization, 2% DPC in acetone was applied to a roughly 2 cm by roughly 2 cm area of upper inner arm skin. Throughout the study period of about 23 weeks, patients also received therapeutic DPC doses to the scalp every week. Patch testing was performed on the upper back with Finn chambers containing 0.01% DPC, and the patch tests were scored after 6 days according to International Contact Dermatitis Research Group standards. Alopecia areata with under or over 50% scalp involvement, alopecia totalis and alopecia universalis were represented in the patient cohort, which was mostly female. Libraries were pooled for sequencing, and per-sample TCR yields varied mainly because of small differences in library volumes within the pool. Peripheral blood TCR repertoire changes were tracked in vivo in alopecia patients during primary and secondary sensitization to the hapten diphenylcyclopropenone (DPC). Patient blood was sampled pre-sensitization (week 0) and at 2, 6 and about 24 weeks after DPC sensitization. Blood for TCR sequencing was provided by twenty-nine alopecia patients at one to four time points (pre-sensitization, 2, 6 and 24 weeks). The research as a whole found: Because every patient had alopecia, a presumed autoimmune disease, the patients' immune response might differ from that of healthy individuals. After repeated subsampling, changes were observed in the strength of the expansion versus patch-test correlation and in the threshold at which the correlation became significant. Significantly more large CDR3 similarity clusters were formed by expanded TCRs than by pre-sensitization or healthy control sets, consistent with antigen-driven responses. No change with DPC sensitization was found in the number of TCRs above 1 in 1000 frequency, and no evidence of global repertoire structure alterations was found. A positive correlation was found between the number of PT1 expanded TCRs and patch test score, with significance reached at thresholds 8, 16 and 32 but not 4.

The label giving this sample's time point can be read as: patch test 3, about 24 weeks after DPC sensitization. What this sample's treatment or condition label stands for: therapeutic diphenylcyclopropenone sensitization with weekly scalp DPC. At each patch-test visit, blood was drawn before the patch test was applied. To be eligible, patients had to be aged 18 to 70, diagnosed with alopecia and judged suitable for DPC therapy, while pregnant patients were excluded. Total RNA was extracted from unfractionated whole blood that had been collected in Tempus Blood RNA tubes. Turning to this clonotype: The antigen this receptor binds is unknown. Per-base qualities were not stored, and no clone one base away is much larger.

Receptor amplification or capture employed RACE. Reads for this sample came from a NextSeq 500. Library preparation attached unique molecular identifiers to individual cDNA molecules for quantitative, reproducible TCR counting. From each blood RNA sample, both TCR alpha and TCR beta chains were sequenced. On the study's bioinformatics: Samples had a median of roughly 100,000 TCRs, with a range from about 23,224 to 750,000. The Decombinator software suite was used to annotate V, J and CDR3 in the TCR reads. To make PS versus PT1 abundance plots, every sample was subsampled to the same number of TCRs (28,000). TCRs were defined as expanded if absent before sensitization and observed at least eight times at the 2-week time point. TCRdb reworked the public reads: Q25 trimming with fastp, MiXCR clone assembly, productive beta chains retained. When rows share a CDR3 protein, they turn into one entry using the most common DNA and genes. The V and J calls follow TCRdb's processing rather than the paper's. This sample comprises fewer than 100,000 distinct CDR3 sequences, roughly a tenth of them detected only once. The top ten clones comprise 1% to 1.2% of the sample.

V and J are truncated by 0 bases and 2 bases respectively, leaving an intervening sequence of 6 bases. The CDR3 runs 15 residues from the cysteine to the phenylalanine. Only CDR3 DNA is held: 45 bases, read in frame from base 1. CDR1 SGDLS and CDR2 YYNGEE are derived from the germline V gene. Material: whole blood, obtained in connection with sensitization to the hapten diphenylcyclopropenone (DPC). This chain is built from TRBV9 and TRBJ2-6, with TRBD2 as a weak D call on 5 bases. The TCR sequence derives from a woman between 25 and 40 years old with alopecia areata. Some clones in this sample may be carry-over from other donors' samples. This receptor has the CDR3 CASSVEGAGANVLTF. In nucleotides, the sequence is TGTGCCAGCAGCGTAGAGGGAGCTGGGGCCAACGTCCTGACTTTC.